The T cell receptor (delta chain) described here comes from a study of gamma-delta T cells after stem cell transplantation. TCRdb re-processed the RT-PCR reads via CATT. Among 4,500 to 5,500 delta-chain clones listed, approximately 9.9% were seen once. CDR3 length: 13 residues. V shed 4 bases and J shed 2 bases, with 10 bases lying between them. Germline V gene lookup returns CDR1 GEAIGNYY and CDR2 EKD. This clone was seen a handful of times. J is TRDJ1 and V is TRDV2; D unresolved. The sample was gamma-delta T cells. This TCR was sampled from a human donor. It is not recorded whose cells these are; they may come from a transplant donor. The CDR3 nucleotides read TGTGCCTGTGATCTACCGAAGACCGATAAACTCATCTTT. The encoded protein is CACDLPKTDKLIF.